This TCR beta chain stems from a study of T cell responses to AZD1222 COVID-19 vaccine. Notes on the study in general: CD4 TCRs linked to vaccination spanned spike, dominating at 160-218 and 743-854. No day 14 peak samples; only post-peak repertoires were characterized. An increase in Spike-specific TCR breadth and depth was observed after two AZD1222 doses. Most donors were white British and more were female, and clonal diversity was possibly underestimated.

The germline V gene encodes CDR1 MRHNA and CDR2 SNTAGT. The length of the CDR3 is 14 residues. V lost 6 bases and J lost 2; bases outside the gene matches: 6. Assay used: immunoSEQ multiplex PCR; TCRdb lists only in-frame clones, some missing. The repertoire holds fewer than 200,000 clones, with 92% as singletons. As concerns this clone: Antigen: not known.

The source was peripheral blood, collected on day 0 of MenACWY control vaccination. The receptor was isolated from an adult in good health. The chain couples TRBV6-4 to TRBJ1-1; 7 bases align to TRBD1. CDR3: CASRIGTDNTEAFF. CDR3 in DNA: TGTGCCAGCAGAATAGGGACAGACAACACTGAAGCTTTCTTT.